The subject of this entry is one T cell receptor (beta chain). The data are from a study of T cell changes during pregnancy in multiple sclerosis. Method: immunoSEQ multiplex PCR; TCRdb's copy keeps in-frame clones and lacks some. The sample contains about 130,000 clones, roughly 96% of which appear only once. V was clipped by 3 bases and J by 0 bases; unmatched bases: 10. This CDR3 has 18 residues. Germline-derived CDR1 and CDR2 are SQVTM and ANQGSEA. This TCR was recovered from a female donor with multiple sclerosis, enrolled in a pregnancy study. The chain employs TRBV29-1 and TRBJ2-1, with 11 bases fitting TRBD2. The specimen was peripheral blood, collected after pregnancy. This CDR3 reads CSVDSSVTSGSSYNEQFF. Written as DNA, the CDR3 is TGCAGCGTTGATTCCTCAGTTACTAGCGGGAGCTCCTACAATGAGCAGTTCTTC.